The 15 T cell receptor beta chains presented below share a single source sample, sequenced in a study of cytomegalovirus exposure and HLA in healthy donors. Amplification used 60 Vbeta primers and 13 Jbeta primers. Only in-frame clones appear in the TCRdb table, and some are missing; sequencing was by immunoSEQ multiplex PCR. The sample totals about 43,000 clones. The specimen was PBMCs. Every receptor here comes from a woman in her twenties or thirties in good health and CMV-seronegative.

This chain connects TRBV6-5 to TRBJ2-5; weak D call: TRBD1 (6 bases). The end of the DNA aligns better with TRBJ2-7, so the J call may be wrong. Germline CDR1 MNHEY, CDR2 SVGAGI. CDR3 length: 14 amino acids. CDR3 sequence: CASMKDSRIYEQYF. Written as DNA, the CDR3 is TGTGCCAGCATGAAGGACAGTAGGATCTACGAGCAGTACTTC.

This chain uses TRBV5-6 with TRBJ2-3; 8 bases fit TRBD1. The trim removed 0 bases at V and 1 base at J, leaving 4 bases unmatched. Germline CDR1 SGHDT, CDR2 YYEEEE. The CDR3 totals 16 residues. The CDR3 coding sequence is TGTGCCAGCAGCTTGGGACAGGGGAGCCGCACAGATACGCAGTATTTT. Its translation is CASSLGQGSRTDTQYF.

This sequence joins TRBV28 and TRBJ1-1, with no clear D. The CDR3 sequence is 12 residues long. Trimming removed 2 bases from V and 3 bases from J, with 4 bases in between. CDR1 is MDHEN, CDR2 SYDVKM, per germline. The CDR3 sequence is CASSLEDTEAFF. The CDR3 nucleotides are TGTGCCAGCAGTTTAGAGGACACTGAAGCTTTCTTT.

This chain joins TRBV5-4 and TRBJ2-5; TRBD2 might be the D (6 bases). This CDR3 spans 14 amino acids. V was cut by 4 bases and J by 9 bases, with 19 bases left in between. Germline V gene data show CDR1 as SGHNT and CDR2 as YYREEE (reference sequence). This CDR3 is CASSALKGPGAQYF. Written as DNA, the CDR3 is TGTGCCAGCAGCGCCCTCAAGGGGCCGGGGGCCCAGTACTTC.

In DNA, the CDR3 is TGTGCCAGCAGCTCCGGGACAGGTACCTACGAGCAGTACTTC. Translating gives CASSSGTGTYEQYF. The J gene is TRBJ2-7, the V gene TRBV5-6; 8 bases match TRBD1. CDR1 is SGHDT, CDR2 YYEEEE, per germline. The CDR3 totals 14 residues. The ends lost 3 bases at V and 2 bases at J; junction bases unmatched: 4.

The chain employs TRBV4-3 and TRBJ2-7; a possible D gene is TRBD2 (6 bases). The CDR3 is made up of 15 amino acids. From germline, CDR1 is LGHNA and CDR2 YSLEER. V was pared by 1 base and J by 2 bases, with 12 bases between. The CDR3 bases are TGCGCCAGCAGCCAAGTTCGGGACTCCCCCTACGAGCAGTACTTC. This gives the protein CASSQVRDSPYEQYF.

This chain connects TRBV18 to TRBJ1-2; TRBD1 aligns across 9 bases. With 1 base clipped from V and 4 bases from J, the junction kept 13 bases outside the gene matches. In germline, CDR1 is KGHSH, CDR2 LQKENI. The CDR3 sequence is 18 residues long. In nucleotides, the CDR3 is TGTGCCAGCTCACCACTGAAAACCTCGGGACAGGGCAGCTATGGCTACACCTTC. The encoded protein is CASSPLKTSGQGSYGYTF.

The genes are TRBV5-1 and TRBJ1-2, with TRBD1 as a possible D gene (5 bases). The V end lost 7 bases, the J end lost 3 bases, and 19 bases lay between the germline ends. The CDR3 length is 15 residues. Germline V gene lookup returns CDR1 SGHRS and CDR2 YFSETQ. The CDR3: CASGESGLRDYGYTF. CDR3 bases: TGCGCCAGCGGCGAGTCGGGACTGAGGGACTATGGCTACACCTTC.

The rearrangement joins TRBV18 to TRBJ2-7; TRBD2 aligns across 8 bases. There are 16 residues in the CDR3. From germline, CDR1 is KGHSH and CDR2 LQKENI. After removal of 4 bases from V and 2 bases from J, the junction contained 10 bases not matched to a gene. This chain's CDR3 is CASSRSESGSTYEQYF. The CDR3 DNA is TGTGCCAGCTCACGTTCTGAGAGCGGGAGTACCTACGAGCAGTACTTC.

This chain connects TRBV30 to TRBJ1-1, with no clear D. V lost 2 bases and J 7 bases, leaving 11 bases between the germline ends. Germline lookup yields CDR1 GTSNPN and CDR2 SVGIG (reference sequence). This CDR3 region has 12 residues. The CDR3 loop reads CAWSYGGLEAFF. In DNA form, the CDR3 reads TGTGCCTGGAGTTACGGAGGCCTTGAAGCTTTCTTT.

The chain's CDR3 is CASSLYSGRRPDTQYF. The CDR3 region has the DNA TGTGCCAGCAGCTTATATAGCGGGAGGCGGCCAGATACGCAGTATTTT. The rearrangement joins TRBV7-9 to TRBJ2-3, with 10 nucleotides matching TRBD2. Trimming cost V 2 bases and J 4 bases; bases outside gene matches: 6. The CDR3 runs 16 residues. Looked up from germline, CDR1 is SEHNR and CDR2 is FQNEAQ (reference sequence).

The rearrangement uses TRBV4-1 and TRBJ2-2; D gene unclear. Trimming shortened V by 1 base and J by 1 base, and 7 bases separated the two germline ends. The CDR3 has 15 residues. CDR1 and CDR2 (germline): MGHRA, YSYEKL. This chain's CDR3 is CASSQGPGNTGELFF. In nucleotides, the CDR3 is TGCGCCAGCAGCCAAGGTCCAGGGAACACCGGGGAGCTGTTTTTT.

This chain uses TRBV9 with TRBJ2-2; no clear D. V lost 3 bases and J lost 5, with 11 bases in between. The CDR3 consists of 14 residues. Germline loops: CDR1 SGDLS, CDR2 YYNGEE. CDR3 amino acids: CASSEAGRTGELFF. In nucleotides, the CDR3 is TGTGCCAGCAGCGAGGCAGGTAGAACCGGGGAGCTGTTTTTT.

The chain links TRBV7-9 to TRBJ2-1, with a weak D call TRBD1 (5 bases). Germline V gene data show CDR1 as SEHNR and CDR2 as FQNEAQ (reference sequence). Trimming cost V 0 bases and J 8 bases, with 5 bases left between them. The CDR3 consists of 12 residues. The CDR3 DNA reads as TGTGCCAGCAGCTTAGCGACAGATGAGCAGTTCTTC. As protein: CASSLATDEQFF.

The V gene is TRBV5-1, the J gene TRBJ2-3, with D maybe TRBD1 (6 bases). The CDR3 consists of 14 residues. CDR1 is SGHRS, CDR2 YFSETQ, per germline. Trimming shortened V by 3 bases and J by 3 bases, and 11 bases separated the two germline ends. Here the CDR3 reads CASSSGTTTDTQYF. Here the CDR3 DNA reads TGCGCCAGCAGCTCAGGGACAACAACAGATACGCAGTATTTT.